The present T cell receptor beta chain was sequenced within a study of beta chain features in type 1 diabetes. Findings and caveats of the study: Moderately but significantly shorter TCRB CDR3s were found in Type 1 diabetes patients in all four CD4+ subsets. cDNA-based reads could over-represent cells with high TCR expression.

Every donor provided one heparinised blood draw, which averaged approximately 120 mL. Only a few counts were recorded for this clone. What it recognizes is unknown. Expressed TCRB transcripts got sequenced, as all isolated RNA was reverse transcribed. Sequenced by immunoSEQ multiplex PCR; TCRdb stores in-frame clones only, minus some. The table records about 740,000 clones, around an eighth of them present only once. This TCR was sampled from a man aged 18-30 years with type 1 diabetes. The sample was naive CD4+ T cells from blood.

The CDR3 nucleotides read TGTGCCAGCAGCTTGGAAGCGAACACCGGGGAGCTGTTTTTT. Translation: CASSLEANTGELFF. V usage is TRBV5-6 and J usage is TRBJ2-2; D remains unclear. V was shortened by 0 bases and J by 0 bases, with 3 bases between the two germline ends. The CDR3 totals 14 residues. The germline V gene encodes CDR1 SGHDT and CDR2 YYEEEE.